Below are 19 T cell receptor beta chains sequenced from a single sample in a study of early T cells in non-severe SARS-CoV-2 infection. TCRdb independently ran MiXCR on the 5' RACE reads; one entry per CDR3 protein. The sample has about 60,000 distinct CDR3 sequences; 10% to 15% are singletons. Sequencing was performed on whole blood. All receptors derive from an adult who was a healthcare worker with PCR-confirmed SARS-CoV-2 infection or an uninfected control (not recorded which).

In this sample, this clonotype turned up many times. This chain links TRBV2 with TRBJ2-3, with TRBD1 matching 8 bases. V shed 4 bases and J 2 bases; nucleotides not matched to a gene: 5. Germline lookup yields CDR1 SNHLY and CDR2 FYNNEI. The CDR3 sequence is 15 residues long. CDR3 in amino acids: CASSAGQGYTDTQYF. DNA of the CDR3: TGTGCCAGCAGTGCTGGACAGGGATACACAGATACGCAGTATTTT.

This clonotype showed up just a few times. The chain employs TRBV7-9 and TRBJ1-4, with D perhaps matching TRBD1 (5 bases). Trimming removed 2 bases at V and 7 bases at J, with 14 bases between. CDR1 and CDR2 from the germline V gene are SEHNR and FQNEAQ (reference sequence). The CDR3 is 15 amino acids. The CDR3 protein is CASSLYPQGGEKLFF. The DNA of the CDR3 is TGTGCCAGCAGCTTATACCCGCAGGGAGGTGAAAAACTGTTTTTT.

This clonotype came up a few times. The chain combines TRBV4-1 with TRBJ2-7; unclear D gene. The CDR3 spans 18 residues. V lost 0 bases and J lost 2, with 20 bases in between. Germline CDR1 is MGHRA and CDR2 is YSYEKL. The CDR3 region is CASSQEGGQSALTYEQYF. For the CDR3, the DNA is TGCGCCAGCAGCCAAGAAGGTGGTCAGTCAGCTTTAACCTACGAGCAGTACTTC.

The rearrangement links TRBV12-5 to TRBJ1-6; D may be TRBD1 (5 bases). Germline V gene lookup returns CDR1 LGHNT and CDR2 FRNRAP. The length of the CDR3 is 13 residues. Trimming took off 1 base at V and 11 bases at J, with 9 bases between the two ends. The CDR3 DNA reads as TGTGCTAGTGGTTTGGGTTCAGGGACACCCCTCCACTTT. It specifies CASGLGSGTPLHF. The whole variable domain, remainder taken from reference TRBV12-5 and TRBJ1-6, is DARVTQTPRHKVTEMGQEVTMRCQPILGHNTVFWYRQTMMQGLELLAYFRNRAPLDDSGMPKDRFSAEMPDATLATLKIQPSEPRDSAVYFCASGLGSGTPLHFGNGTRLTVT.

J is TRBJ2-7 and V is TRBV6-1, with D perhaps matching TRBD2 (6 bases). Germline assignment: CDR1 MNHNS and CDR2 SASEGT. This CDR3 region has 13 residues. The V gene lost 6 bases and the J gene lost 3 bases, with 12 bases spanning the gap. The CDR3 DNA reads as TGTGCCAGCAGAGTAGCGGAATACTACGAGCAGTACTTC. This sequence encodes CASRVAEYYEQYF.

This clonotype came up many times. The V call is TRBV19, the J call TRBJ2-3; 7 bases are shared with TRBD2. Trimming at V came to 4 bases and at J to 1 base, leaving 2 bases not matched to a gene. Germline assignment: CDR1 LNHDA and CDR2 SQIVND (reference sequence). This CDR3 region has 14 residues. CDR3 region: CASSTGLRTDTQYF. The CDR3 DNA is TGTGCCAGTAGTACGGGACTACGCACAGATACGCAGTATTTT. The full variable domain, in which reference TRBV19 and TRBJ2-3 provide the parts outside the CDR3, is DGGITQSPKYLFRKEGQNVTLSCEQNLNHDAMYWYRQDPGQGLRLIYYSQIVNDFQKGDIAEGYSVSREKKESFPLTVTSAQKNPTAFYLCASSTGLRTDTQYFGPGTRLTVL.

The rearrangement joins TRBV7-8 to TRBJ1-5, with a weak D call TRBD1 (5 bases). The V gene lost 1 base and the J gene lost 6 bases, with 7 bases spanning the gap. The CDR3 is 13 amino acids. Germline values: CDR1 SGHVS, CDR2 FQNEAQ. The CDR3 DNA is TGTGCCAGCAGCTTAGGGGGGGTTCAGCCCCAGCATTTT. Translating gives CASSLGGVQPQHF.

The chain joins TRBV11-2 to TRBJ2-1; D possibly uses TRBD1 or TRBD2 (5 bases each). The germline CDR1 and CDR2 sequences are SGHAT and FQNNGV. The CDR3 extends over 16 amino acids. Trimming cost V 2 bases and J 0 bases, with 11 bases left between them. CDR3 protein: CASSLRGDSSYNEQFF. CDR3 DNA sequence: TGTGCCAGCAGCTTACGAGGGGATAGCTCCTACAATGAGCAGTTCTTC.

This clonotype was found a few times. Germline and junction disagree at one end, which may indicate a read error. The J gene is TRBJ2-2, the V gene TRBV5-1; D could derive from TRBD1 or TRBD2 (5 bases each). The V gene's germline CDR1 is SGHRS and CDR2 YFSETQ. This CDR3 has 13 residues. CDR3: CASSTREPGELFF. In DNA, the CDR3 is TGCGCCAGCAGCACCAGGGAGCCCGGGGAACTGTTTTTT.

The chain combines TRBV6-4 with TRBJ2-6; TRBD1 is a possible D gene (6 bases). Trimming left V 4 bases short and J 1 base short, with 11 bases between. The CDR3 totals 16 residues. CDR1 is MRHNA and CDR2 is SNTAGT in the germline V gene. The CDR3, as DNA: TGTGCCAGCAGTGGGGGACACCTTTCTGGGGCCAACGTCCTGACTTTC. Translation: CASSGGHLSGANVLTF.

This clonotype was picked up many times. The J gene is TRBJ2-7, the V gene TRBV9, with 7 bases fitting TRBD2. The CDR3 spans 12 residues. The trim removed 0 bases at V and 6 bases at J, leaving 0 bases unmatched. From germline, CDR1 is SGDLS and CDR2 YYNGEE. Here the CDR3 reads CASSVGGSEQYF. CDR3 DNA sequence: TGTGCCAGCAGCGTAGGCGGGAGCGAGCAGTACTTC.

J is TRBJ2-1 and V is TRBV9, with 12 nucleotides matching TRBD2. After removal of 2 bases from V and 7 bases from J, the junction contained 7 bases not matched to a gene. The CDR3 extends over 16 amino acids. Germline V gene sequence: CDR1 SGDLS, CDR2 YYNGEE. The CDR3 nucleotides are TGTGCCAGCAGCGTGCGGAGACTAGCGGGGGTGAATGAGCAGTTCTTC. It is translated as CASSVRRLAGVNEQFF.

This clonotype was detected a few times. The V call is TRBV13, the J call TRBJ2-3; 9 nucleotides agree with TRBD1. CDR3 size: 19 residues. CDR1 is PRHDT and CDR2 is FYEKMQ in the germline V gene (reference sequence). The V segment lost 4 bases and the J segment 0 bases; nucleotides outside the gene matches: 14. CDR3 bases: TGTGCCAGCAGCTCGCCGGGACAGGGTTTCGAGATTAGCACAGATACGCAGTATTTT. This encodes CASSSPGQGFEISTDTQYF.

The chain combines TRBV19 with TRBJ1-4; no clear D gene. V lost 8 bases, J lost 2 bases, and 15 bases lay in between. CDR3 length: 15 residues. Looked up from germline, CDR1 is LNHDA and CDR2 is SQIVND (reference sequence). CDR3 bases: TGTGCCAGTGGCACCCCGGGGATCACTAATGAAAAACTGTTTTTT. It specifies CASGTPGITNEKLFF.

The chain has TRBV12-3 or TRBV12-4 and TRBJ1-1, with D possibly matching TRBD1 (5 bases). The length of the CDR3 is 15 residues. The ends were cut back, 3 bases at V and 5 bases at J, with 16 bases in the middle. The DNA of the CDR3 is TGTGCCAGCAGTTTGAGGGGCGTAGAGAAGACTGAAGCTTTCTTT. It specifies CASSLRGVEKTEAFF.

This clonotype was seen a handful of times. This chain joins TRBV20-1 and TRBJ2-2; 7 positions match TRBD1. V lost 6 bases and J lost 0; bases outside the gene matches: 4. The germline gives CDR1 DFQATT, CDR2 SNEGSKA (reference sequence). This CDR3 is built from 14 residues. CDR3 bases: TGCAGTGCCGCGACAGGGACGAACACCGGGGAGCTGTTTTTT. Protein: CSAATGTNTGELFF.

This clonotype showed up just a few times. The chain has TRBV7-2 and TRBJ2-7, with TRBD2 identical over 12 bases. The CDR3 loop spans 15 amino acids. V shed 6 bases, J shed 3 bases, and the junction held 6 bases outside the gene matches. Germline V gives CDR1 SGHTA, CDR2 FQGNSA. CDR3 DNA: TGTGCCAGCAGTTTACTAGCGGGGGGCAACTACGAGCAGTACTTC. This sequence encodes CASSLLAGGNYEQYF. Using reference TRBV7-2 and TRBJ2-7 for the parts outside the CDR3, the full variable domain is GAGVSQSPSNKVTEKGKDVELRCDPISGHTALYWYRQSLGQGLEFLIYFQGNSAPDKSGLPSDRFSAERTGGSVSTLTIQRTQQEDSAVYLCASSLLAGGNYEQYFGPGTRLTVT.

V usage is TRBV10-2 and J usage is TRBJ2-2; D call uncertain. Germline CDR1 reads WSHSY; CDR2 reads SAAADI. Trimming stripped 7 bases from V and 3 bases from J, with 12 bases between. The CDR3 is 14 residues long. CDR3 in amino acids: CASTGPTDTGELFF. The CDR3 DNA follows: TGCGCCAGCACTGGACCGACCGACACCGGGGAGCTGTTTTTT.

This chain links TRBV2 with TRBJ2-2, with D maybe TRBD1 (9 bases). CDR3 length: 15 residues. Germline-derived CDR1 and CDR2 are SNHLY and FYNNEI. Trimming shortened V by 7 bases and J by 7 bases, and 19 bases separated the two germline ends. DNA for the CDR3: TGTGCCAGCACCCGGGAGGGACAGGGCTTCGGGGAGCTGTTTTTT. This codes for CASTREGQGFGELFF.